This entry lists 30 T cell receptor beta chains sequenced from one sample in a study of blood T cell repertoires in COVID-19. Sequencing was performed with immunoSEQ multiplex PCR; in TCRdb, only in-frame clones are kept and a portion is missing. Among roughly 98,000 clones listed, about 80% were seen once. Material for sequencing was peripheral blood. The origin of the receptors is a man aged 65-85 years with active or convalescent COVID-19.

The chain employs TRBV2 and TRBJ2-3; tentative D call: TRBD2 (5 bases). V shed 2 bases and J shed 2 bases, with 17 bases lying between them. The CDR3 extends over 17 amino acids. Germline values: CDR1 SNHLY, CDR2 FYNNEI. For the CDR3, the DNA is TGTGCCAGCAGTGAATGGAGTGGACTCCCGTACACAGATACGCAGTATTTT. As protein: CASSEWSGLPYTDTQYF.

V gene TRBV9 combines with J gene TRBJ2-1; 9 bases align to TRBD2. The V segment lost 3 bases and the J segment 4 bases; nucleotides outside the gene matches: 5. This CDR3 has 15 amino acids. Germline CDR1 and CDR2: SGDLS and YYNGEE. In DNA form, the CDR3 reads TGTGCCAGCAGCGGAGAGCTAGCGGGGTACAATGAGCAGTTCTTC. Amino acid sequence: CASSGELAGYNEQFF.

J is TRBJ2-1 and V is TRBV6-5; a weak D match, TRBD2 (7 bases). CDR3 length: 15 amino acids. Per germline, CDR1 MNHEY and CDR2 SVGAGI. V lost 4 bases and J lost 8, with 18 bases in between. CDR3 in amino acids: CASSFLGGAADEQFF. Written as DNA, the CDR3 is TGTGCCAGCAGTTTCCTTGGGGGGGCCGCGGATGAGCAGTTCTTC.

The chain has TRBV5-4 and TRBJ2-3, with D maybe TRBD1 (6 bases). This CDR3 comprises 11 residues. Looked up from germline, CDR1 is SGHNT and CDR2 is YYREEE (reference sequence). The V gene lost 9 bases and the J gene lost 4 bases, with 9 bases spanning the gap. This CDR3 is CATGVADTQYF. In DNA form, the CDR3 reads TGTGCCACAGGGGTGGCAGATACGCAGTATTTT.

The chain is built from TRBV18 and TRBJ1-2; D gene ambiguous. Trimming cost V 3 bases and J 0 bases, with 5 bases left between them. CDR1 KGHSH and CDR2 LQKENI come from the germline V gene. This CDR3 is built from 13 residues. As DNA, the CDR3 is TGTGCCAGCTCACCTACTACTAACTATGGCTACACCTTC. Encoded protein: CASSPTTNYGYTF.

The table lists this clone with a few counts. The chain links TRBV20-1 to TRBJ1-5, with D tentatively TRBD1 (6 bases). The V end was cut by 3 bases, the J end by 2 bases, with 14 bases between. The CDR3 consists of 15 residues. Germline-derived CDR1 and CDR2 are DFQATT and SNEGSKA (reference sequence). The CDR3 coding sequence is TGCAGTGCTAGTAAACAGGGCGATGGCAATCAGCCCCAGCATTTT. Translated: CSASKQGDGNQPQHF.

Note on this clone: A junction boundary mismatches the germline segment, possibly from a read error. The chain is built from TRBV5-1 and TRBJ2-2, with 7 positions matching TRBD1. CDR3 size: 15 residues. CDR1 SGHRS and CDR2 YFSETQ come from the germline V gene. The CDR3: CASSLGQLNTGELFF. CDR3 DNA: TGCGCCAGCAGTTTGGGACAGTTGAACACCGGGGAGCTGTTTTTT.

The chain employs TRBV5-1 and TRBJ2-1, with 8 bases matching TRBD2. The CDR3 extends over 14 amino acids. V lost 3 bases, J lost 6 bases, and 5 bases stayed unmatched. Germline CDR1 and CDR2: SGHRS and YFSETQ. The CDR3 sequence: CASSSGGIGNEQFF. CDR3 coding DNA: TGCGCCAGCAGCTCGGGAGGGATTGGCAATGAGCAGTTCTTC.

This clone was detected a few times. The genes are TRBV11-2 and TRBJ1-1; D ambiguous. The germline V gene has CDR1 SGHAT and CDR2 FQNNGV. V lost 2 bases and J lost 5, with 9 bases in between. The CDR3 has 13 residues. CDR3 nucleotide sequence: TGTGCCAGCAGCTTAAATGGTCGGACTGAAGCTTTCTTT. Translating it yields CASSLNGRTEAFF.

The chain links TRBV4-1 to TRBJ2-4, with D possibly TRBD1 on 5 matching bases. V was cut by 0 bases and J by 7 bases, with 10 bases left in between. Germline V gives CDR1 MGHRA, CDR2 YSYEKL. This CDR3 is 14 amino acids long. The CDR3 is CASSQEQGRNIQYF. DNA of the CDR3: TGCGCCAGCAGCCAAGAGCAGGGCCGGAACATTCAGTACTTC.

In this sample, this clone turned up once. V gene TRBV18 combines with J gene TRBJ2-7; the match to TRBD1 covers 9 bases. V lost 5 bases, J lost 6 bases, and 5 bases stayed unmatched. The length of the CDR3 is 13 residues. Germline CDR1 and CDR2: KGHSH and LQKENI. CDR3 DNA: TGTGCCAGCTCAAGACAGGGGGAAGGCGAGCAGTACTTC. Protein: CASSRQGEGEQYF.

V is TRBV11-3 and J is TRBJ1-1; the D gene is possibly TRBD1 (6 bases). Germline V lookup: CDR1 SGHNT, CDR2 YENEEA. V was trimmed by 1 base and J by 1 base, leaving 10 bases between them. This CDR3 comprises 15 residues. DNA for the CDR3: TGTGCCAGCAGCTTAGCCGGGACACAGAACACTGAAGCTTTCTTT. Translated: CASSLAGTQNTEAFF.

The CDR3 region is CASSETGLAGNEQFF. DNA of the CDR3: TGCGCCAGCAGCGAGACGGGACTAGCTGGCAATGAGCAGTTCTTC. V is TRBV4-1 and J is TRBJ2-1; 9 bases line up with TRBD2. CDR3 size: 15 residues. V was pared by 5 bases and J by 6 bases, with 8 bases of the junction left unmatched. Germline CDR1 reads MGHRA; CDR2 reads YSYEKL.

J is TRBJ2-1 and V is TRBV15, with 7 nucleotides matching TRBD1. Germline V gene lookup returns CDR1 LNHNV and CDR2 YYDKDF (reference sequence). The CDR3 extends over 15 amino acids. The trim removed 0 bases at V and 9 bases at J, leaving 8 bases unmatched. The CDR3 protein is CATSRDPKGASEQFF. CDR3 bases: TGTGCCACCAGCAGAGATCCTAAGGGGGCCAGTGAGCAGTTCTTC.

The chain is built from TRBV18 and TRBJ1-1; TRBD1 is a possible D gene (5 bases). In germline, CDR1 is KGHSH, CDR2 LQKENI. Trimming took 2 bases from V and 5 from J, leaving 24 bases between them. This CDR3 is built from 18 residues. CDR3 sequence (DNA): TGTGCCAGCTCACCAATTCGGAACCGGGGCCGGGAGGGGACTGAAGCTTTCTTT. Translated, it gives CASSPIRNRGREGTEAFF.

The chain joins TRBV30 to TRBJ2-1; the match to TRBD2 covers 14 bases. This CDR3 region has 16 residues. Germline assignment: CDR1 GTSNPN and CDR2 SVGIG (reference sequence). J lost 7 bases, V lost 3 bases, and 8 bases had no gene match. The CDR3 DNA follows: TGTGCCTGGAGGGGATCCGGGACTAGCGGGAGTAATGAGCAGTTCTTC. Encoded protein: CAWRGSGTSGSNEQFF.

This clone was seen a single time. The chain has TRBV5-4 and TRBJ1-1, with a tentative D call TRBD1 (5 bases). Trimming left V 4 bases short and J 4 bases short, with 14 bases between. This CDR3 contains 14 residues. Germline V gives CDR1 SGHNT, CDR2 YYREEE (reference sequence). CDR3 coding DNA: TGTGCCAGCAGCCCCCGTAGGGGTGGCACTGAAGCTTTCTTT. This codes for CASSPRRGGTEAFF. Variable domain in full (rest from reference TRBV5-4 and TRBJ1-1): ETGVTQSPTHLIKTRGQQVTLRCSSQSGHNTVSWYQQALGQGPQFIFQYYREEENGRGNFPPRFSGLQFPNYSSELNVNALELDDSALYLCASSPRRGGTEAFFGQGTRLTVV.

This chain joins TRBV18 and TRBJ2-6, with D perhaps TRBD2 (6 bases). Trimming removed 6 bases at V and 0 bases at J, with 9 bases between. The V gene's germline CDR1 is KGHSH and CDR2 LQKENI. CDR3 length: 15 amino acids. CDR3 sequence: CASSMEGSGANVLTF. CDR3 sequence (DNA): TGTGCCAGCTCCATGGAGGGCTCTGGGGCCAACGTCCTGACTTTC.

The chain joins TRBV5-6 to TRBJ2-2; D perhaps matches TRBD2 (6 bases). V lost 4 bases to trimming and J lost 2 bases, with 12 bases between them. The germline V gene has CDR1 SGHDT and CDR2 YYEEEE. The CDR3 is 15 amino acids. The CDR3 nucleotides read TGTGCCAGCAGCCCGACGGGGGTTAACACCGGGGAGCTGTTTTTT. Its translation is CASSPTGVNTGELFF.

CDR3: CASSLGTGQGARYTF. The CDR3 DNA reads TGTGCCAGCAGCTTAGGAACGGGACAGGGGGCTCGCTACACCTTC. The chain uses TRBV5-5 and TRBJ1-2, with TRBD1 matching 12 bases. Germline V gene lookup returns CDR1 SGHKS and CDR2 YYEKEE (reference sequence). The CDR3 extends over 15 amino acids. V dropped 2 bases and J dropped 9; count of bases not matched to a gene: 8. Using reference TRBV5-5 and TRBJ1-2 for the parts outside the CDR3, the full variable domain is DAGVTQSPTHLIKTRGQQVTLRCSPISGHKSVSWYQQVLGQGPQFIFQYYEKEERGRGNFPDRFSARQFPNYSSELNVNALLLGDSALYLCASSLGTGQGARYTFGSGTRLTVV.

The chain employs TRBV6-5 and TRBJ1-1, with D perhaps matching TRBD1 (6 bases). Germline loops: CDR1 MNHEY, CDR2 SVGAGI. The V gene lost 7 bases and the J gene lost 7 bases, with 19 bases spanning the gap. The CDR3 sequence is 14 residues long. The DNA for the CDR3 is TGTGCCAGCACCCTCGTCGGGGGGGCAGGTGAAGCTTTCTTT. Translated: CASTLVGGAGEAFF.

The CDR3 nucleotides are TGTGCCAGCAGTTACAATCAGGGTAATGAAAAACTGTTTTTT. Protein product: CASSYNQGNEKLFF. This chain links TRBV6-2 or TRBV6-3 with TRBJ1-4; a possible D gene is TRBD1 (5 bases). The CDR3 contains 14 residues. Germline values: CDR1 MNHEY, CDR2 SVGEGT. V shed 2 bases and J shed 4 bases, with 8 bases lying between them.

This clone was seen only a few times. The CDR3 sequence: CASSQLPFRDRGYEKLFF. CDR3 sequence (DNA): TGCGCCAGCAGCCAACTTCCATTCCGGGACAGGGGGTATGAAAAACTGTTTTTT. The gene calls are TRBV4-1 and TRBJ1-4, with 11 bases identical to TRBD1. The CDR3 is 18 residues long. Germline assignment: CDR1 MGHRA and CDR2 YSYEKL. Unmatched junction bases numbered 11, after V lost 2 bases and J lost 6 bases.

The chain has TRBV10-3 and TRBJ1-1, with D perhaps TRBD1 (6 bases). This CDR3 region has 15 residues. The germline gives CDR1 ENHRY, CDR2 SYGVKD. V was shortened by 0 bases and J by 0 bases, with 8 bases between the two germline ends. The CDR3 DNA follows: TGTGCCATCAGTGAGTCATCAGGGGTGAACACTGAAGCTTTCTTT. It codes for CAISESSGVNTEAFF.

In this sample, this clone turned up once. This chain joins TRBV30 and TRBJ1-6; tentatively, D is TRBD1 (5 bases). Trimming removed 7 bases at V and 4 bases at J, with 14 bases between. The CDR3 sequence is 14 residues long. Germline V gene sequence: CDR1 GTSNPN, CDR2 SVGIG (reference sequence). CDR3 protein: CAFTRVVYNSPLHF. The CDR3 bases are TGTGCCTTTACCAGGGTGGTATATAATTCACCCCTCCACTTT. The full variable domain, in which reference TRBV30 and TRBJ1-6 provide the parts outside the CDR3, is SQTIHQWPATLVQPVGSPLSLECTVEGTSNPNLYWYRQAAGRGLQLLFYSVGIGQISSEVPQNLSASRPQDRQFILSSKKLLLSDSGFYLCAFTRVVYNSPLHFGNGTRLTVT.

The chain has TRBV11-1 and TRBJ2-2; D possibly corresponds to TRBD2 (7 bases). The CDR3 extends over 16 amino acids. Trimming pared 5 bases from V and 3 bases from J, leaving 16 bases between. Germline CDR1 and CDR2: SGHAT and FQDESV (reference sequence). The CDR3 region has the DNA TGTGCCAGCAGCCCGGCGGCGGGGGCACACACCGGGGAGCTGTTTTTT. Translation gives CASSPAAGAHTGELFF.

This clone was counted between two and nine times. The chain has TRBV7-2 and TRBJ1-1, with a tentative D call TRBD1 (5 bases). CDR3 length: 15 residues. The V gene's germline CDR1 is SGHTA and CDR2 FQGNSA. Trimming left V 4 bases short and J 0 bases short, with 12 bases between. The CDR3 reads CASSSSKGVNTEAFF. As DNA, the CDR3 is TGTGCCAGCAGCTCAAGTAAAGGGGTGAACACTGAAGCTTTCTTT.

The chain has TRBV5-5 and TRBJ2-7; 13 bases map to TRBD2. V was clipped by 3 bases and J by 7 bases; unmatched bases: 10. This CDR3 has 16 residues. Looked up from germline, CDR1 is SGHKS and CDR2 is YYEKEE (reference sequence). The CDR3 sequence: CASSWGAGLAGQEQYF. The CDR3 nucleotides are TGTGCCAGCAGCTGGGGGGCGGGACTAGCGGGGCAAGAGCAGTACTTC. Supplemented by reference TRBV5-5 and TRBJ2-7, the full variable domain reads DAGVTQSPTHLIKTRGQQVTLRCSPISGHKSVSWYQQVLGQGPQFIFQYYEKEERGRGNFPDRFSARQFPNYSSELNVNALLLGDSALYLCASSWGAGLAGQEQYFGPGTRLTVT.

The rearrangement links TRBV12-3 or TRBV12-4 to TRBJ2-1; TRBD2 might be the D (5 bases). CDR3 length equals 12 residues. V shed 3 bases and J shed 6 bases, with 6 bases lying between them. The CDR3: CASSFRGNEQFF. CDR3 sequence (DNA): TGTGCCAGCAGTTTCCGGGGCAATGAGCAGTTCTTC.

A single count supports this clone. The chain joins TRBV11-3 to TRBJ1-6; perhaps TRBD1 as D (6 bases). CDR1 is SGHNT, CDR2 YENEEA, per germline. V was cut by 1 base and J by 10 bases, with 17 bases left in between. The CDR3 is 16 amino acids. CDR3 loop: CASSLGAARGVSPLHF. The CDR3 DNA follows: TGTGCCAGCAGCTTAGGGGCGGCCAGGGGAGTATCACCCCTCCACTTT.